These 23 T cell receptor beta chains were all obtained from the same sample, sequenced in a study of cytomegalovirus exposure and HLA in healthy donors. PCR primers comprised 60 Vbeta and 13 Jbeta primers. The method was immunoSEQ multiplex PCR; TCRdb's version includes in-frame clones alone and lacks a portion of them. Of around 210,000 clones detected, around 79% appear once; the ten largest clones hold about 0.36%. Material: PBMCs. Every receptor here comes from a male donor in good health and CMV-seropositive.

Note on this clone: Relative to the germline gene, one junction end is altered; a read error may explain this. This chain uses TRBV30 with TRBJ2-3; D perhaps matches TRBD2 (6 bases). Looked up from germline, CDR1 is GTSNPN and CDR2 is SVGIG (reference sequence). The CDR3 sequence is 13 residues long. CDR3 in amino acids: CAWGVGGADTQYF. CDR3 sequence (DNA): TGTGCCTGGGGTGTGGGGGGAGCAGATACGCAGTATTTT.

The V call is TRBV5-8, the J call TRBJ1-6; D perhaps matches TRBD1 (6 bases). Per the germline V gene, CDR1 is SGHTS and CDR2 is YDEGEE. The CDR3 spans 18 residues. With 4 bases removed from V and 9 bases from J, the gap between germline ends came to 26 bases. In nucleotides, the CDR3 is TGTGCCAGCAGCAACCGACCGGGAAACAGGGTAAGCGGTTCACCCCTCCACTTT. Protein: CASSNRPGNRVSGSPLHF.

The chain joins TRBV9 to TRBJ2-3, with TRBD2 matching 13 bases. This CDR3 has 20 residues. Germline V gene data show CDR1 as SGDLS and CDR2 as YYNGEE. Losses at the gene ends were 1 base for V and 1 base for J; bases not matched to a gene: 12. CDR3 DNA sequence: TGTGCCAGCAGCGTAAGATTAACTAGCGGGAGGGGTATGGGCACAGATACGCAGTATTTT. Translated, it gives CASSVRLTSGRGMGTDTQYF. The whole variable domain, remainder taken from reference TRBV9 and TRBJ2-3, is DSGVTQTPKHLITATGQRVTLRCSPRSGDLSVYWYQQSLDQGLQFLIQYYNGEERAKGNILERFSAQQFPDLHSELNLSSLELGDSALYFCASSVRLTSGRGMGTDTQYFGPGTRLTVL.

This clone was detected once. The CDR3 loop is CASSPPNYGYTF. The CDR3 coding sequence is TGTGCCAGCAGCCCCCCGAACTATGGCTACACCTTC. The chain has TRBV7-9 and TRBJ1-2, with no clear D. The CDR3 length is 12 residues. Germline loops: CDR1 SEHNR, CDR2 FQNEAQ (reference sequence). Trimming took 5 bases from V and 2 from J, leaving 6 bases between them.

The chain is built from TRBV7-2 and TRBJ2-3, with 10 bases matching TRBD2. Germline CDR1 and CDR2: SGHTA and FQGNSA. The V segment lost 0 bases and the J segment 6 bases; nucleotides outside the gene matches: 9. The CDR3 consists of 17 residues. The CDR3 nucleotides are TGTGCCAGCAGCTTAGCCCCTAGCGGGAGTGGGTTGGATACGCAGTATTTT. Protein sequence: CASSLAPSGSGLDTQYF.

CDR3 sequence (DNA): TGTGCCAGCAGCGTTCAGGGGGCGCTGACTGGGGCCAACGTCCTGACTTTC. This gives the protein CASSVQGALTGANVLTF. This chain uses TRBV9 with TRBJ2-6; 8 bases fit TRBD1. The CDR3 spans 17 residues. Germline CDR1 reads SGDLS; CDR2 reads YYNGEE. The ends lost 2 bases at V and 2 bases at J; junction bases unmatched: 6.

This clone has a single count. The chain has TRBV6-5 and TRBJ2-6; possibly TRBD1 for D (6 bases). V was clipped by 11 bases and J by 4 bases, with 12 bases between them. The CDR3 runs to 13 residues. CDR1 is MNHEY, CDR2 SVGAGI, per germline. Here the CDR3 DNA reads TGTGCCCACAGGGCGAACGGGGCCAACGTCCTGACTTTC. It is translated as CAHRANGANVLTF.

The genes are TRBV7-2 and TRBJ2-7; the D gene is possibly TRBD2 (7 bases). The germline V gene has CDR1 SGHTA and CDR2 FQGNSA. The V end lost 6 bases, the J end lost 0 bases, and 15 bases lay between the germline ends. CDR3 length equals 15 residues. The CDR3 sequence is CASRGGLAVSYEQYF. CDR3 nucleotide sequence: TGTGCCAGCAGGGGGGGGCTAGCGGTCTCCTACGAGCAGTACTTC.

The chain employs TRBV7-8 and TRBJ2-1; a weak D match, TRBD2 (5 bases). The CDR3 spans 13 residues. Trimming shortened V by 5 bases and J by 6 bases, and 11 bases separated the two germline ends. Looked up from germline, CDR1 is SGHVS and CDR2 is FQNEAQ. Written as DNA, the CDR3 is TGTGCCAGCAGCCCACTAGACTCCAATGAGCAGTTCTTC. Its translation is CASSPLDSNEQFF.

The V call is TRBV19, the J call TRBJ1-1; D not resolved. The V and J ends lost 7 bases and 1 base respectively, with 19 bases between them. This CDR3 is 16 amino acids long. Germline assignment: CDR1 LNHDA and CDR2 SQIVND (reference sequence). The CDR3 here is CASTIESVWANTEAFF. The DNA for the CDR3 is TGTGCCAGTACCATAGAAAGTGTTTGGGCGAACACTGAAGCTTTCTTT.

This chain links TRBV29-1 with TRBJ1-2; possibly TRBD1 for D (6 bases). Germline values: CDR1 SQVTM, CDR2 ANQGSEA. CDR3 length: 13 residues. V lost 3 bases and J 2 bases, leaving 10 bases between the germline ends. CDR3 bases: TGCAGCGTTGACTTTGGGACAAACTATGGCTACACCTTC. Its protein product is CSVDFGTNYGYTF. Full variable domain (rest looked up from reference TRBV29-1 and TRBJ1-2): SAVISQKPSRDICQRGTSLTIQCQVDSQVTMMFWYRQQPGQSLTLIATANQGSEATYESGFVIDKFPISRPNLTFSTLTVSNMSPEDSSIYLCSVDFGTNYGYTFGSGTRLTVV.

This clone was counted a few times. The V call is TRBV6-5, the J call TRBJ1-1; D call uncertain. The V gene's germline CDR1 is MNHEY and CDR2 SVGAGI. V lost 0 bases and J lost 0, with 8 bases in between. The length of the CDR3 is 15 residues. Here the CDR3 reads CASSYSAGVNTEAFF. CDR3 coding DNA: TGTGCCAGCAGTTACTCGGCGGGCGTGAACACTGAAGCTTTCTTT.

The rearrangement joins TRBV28 to TRBJ1-2, with 7 bases fitting TRBD1. Germline trimming cut 8 bases from V and 5 bases from J; bases unmatched to any gene: 14. This CDR3 has 15 residues. Germline V gene lookup returns CDR1 MDHEN and CDR2 SYDVKM. The CDR3: CASGLRDRIFYGYTF. In DNA form, the CDR3 reads TGTGCCAGCGGGCTTAGGGACAGAATCTTTTATGGCTACACCTTC.

For this clone: At one end the junction does not follow the germline gene, possibly because of a read error. The V gene is TRBV28, the J gene TRBJ2-5, with a possible D match to TRBD2 (6 bases). CDR3 length: 16 residues. Germline V gene lookup returns CDR1 MDHEN and CDR2 SYDVKM. The CDR3 nucleotides read TGTGCCAGCAATCCTACGGGAGTCCTGTACCAAGAGGCCCAGTACTTC. It encodes CASNPTGVLYQEAQYF.

The gene calls are TRBV5-5 and TRBJ2-1, with 10 bases lining up with TRBD2. Unmatched junction bases numbered 3, after V lost 0 bases and J lost 9 bases. The length of the CDR3 is 14 residues. Germline assignment: CDR1 SGHKS and CDR2 YYEKEE (reference sequence). CDR3 amino acids: CASSLVGLAVEQFF. The CDR3 DNA reads as TGTGCCAGCAGCTTGGTCGGACTAGCGGTTGAGCAGTTCTTC.

The J gene is TRBJ2-4, the V gene TRBV23-1; 9 nucleotides align to TRBD2. TRBV23-1 is marked as an open reading frame, function uncertain. Trimming cost V 0 bases and J 0 bases; bases outside gene matches: 9. The CDR3 runs to 19 residues. CDR3: CASSQSWREGRLAKNIQYF. The CDR3 coding sequence is TGCGCCAGCAGTCAATCGTGGCGGGAGGGCCGGCTAGCCAAAAACATTCAGTACTTC.

The rearrangement joins TRBV30 to TRBJ2-1, with D maybe TRBD1 (6 bases). The CDR3 is 14 residues long. The V and J ends lost 4 bases and 4 bases respectively, with 14 bases between them. The germline V gene encodes CDR1 GTSNPN and CDR2 SVGIG (reference sequence). The CDR3: CAWNPGQLYNEQFF. The CDR3 DNA reads as TGTGCCTGGAATCCGGGACAATTATACAATGAGCAGTTCTTC.

The chain links TRBV6-5 to TRBJ1-1; D possibly corresponds to TRBD1 (5 bases). CDR1 and CDR2 (germline): MNHEY, SVGAGI. The ends were cut back, 8 bases at V and 1 base at J, with 8 bases in the middle. The CDR3 totals 12 residues. CDR3 DNA: TGTGCCAGCTCTAGGGGGAACACTGAAGCTTTCTTT. Translation: CASSRGNTEAFF.

This clone was seen only a few times. V and J are TRBV5-4 and TRBJ2-1; 11 bases fit TRBD2. The J segment lost 5 bases and the V segment lost 4 bases, leaving 8 bases of the junction unmatched. Looked up from germline, CDR1 is SGHNT and CDR2 is YYREEE (reference sequence). The CDR3 contains 16 residues. CDR3 in DNA: TGTGCCAGCAGCCCTAGGGGGACTAGCGGAAACAATGAGCAGTTCTTC. This translates into CASSPRGTSGNNEQFF. Full variable domain (rest looked up from reference TRBV5-4 and TRBJ2-1): ETGVTQSPTHLIKTRGQQVTLRCSSQSGHNTVSWYQQALGQGPQFIFQYYREEENGRGNFPPRFSGLQFPNYSSELNVNALELDDSALYLCASSPRGTSGNNEQFFGPGTRLTVL.

This clone was recorded only once. The genes are TRBV25-1 and TRBJ2-5; D unresolved. The germline CDR1 and CDR2 sequences are MGHDK and SYGVNS. The CDR3 covers 12 residues. The V gene lost 5 bases and the J gene lost 5 bases, with 9 bases spanning the gap. DNA for the CDR3: TGTGCCAGCAGTCGCGTAACGGAGACCCAGTACTTC. It codes for CASSRVTETQYF.

In this sample, this clone turned up a few times. This chain links TRBV27 with TRBJ1-4; TRBD1 might be the D (5 bases). This CDR3 has 12 residues. The V gene's germline CDR1 is MNHEY and CDR2 SMNVEV (reference sequence). V shed 9 bases and J shed 4 bases, with 9 bases lying between them. This chain's CDR3 is CASGALNEKLFF. The CDR3 nucleotides read TGTGCCAGTGGGGCCCTTAATGAAAAACTGTTTTTT.

Comments on this clone: The sample carries other DNA sequences with the same CDR3. The gene calls are TRBV9 and TRBJ1-3; 7 bases fit TRBD1. Germline CDR1 reads SGDLS; CDR2 reads YYNGEE. The trim removed 2 bases at V and 4 bases at J, leaving 12 bases unmatched. The CDR3 extends over 17 amino acids. CDR3 DNA: TGTGCCAGCAGCGTGCCTAGAGGAGGGGGCTCCGGAAACACCATATATTTT. It is translated as CASSVPRGGGSGNTIYF. The full variable domain, with the rest looked up from reference TRBV9 and TRBJ1-3, is DSGVTQTPKHLITATGQRVTLRCSPRSGDLSVYWYQQSLDQGLQFLIQYYNGEERAKGNILERFSAQQFPDLHSELNLSSLELGDSALYFCASSVPRGGGSGNTIYFGEGSWLTVV.

The CDR3 coding sequence is TGTGCCATCTCGTCGGGGGAGCGAGAGACCCAGTACTTC. Its protein is CAISSGERETQYF. The gene calls are TRBV10-3 and TRBJ2-5; D perhaps matches TRBD2 (6 bases). Germline CDR1 ENHRY, CDR2 SYGVKD. V lost 8 bases to trimming and J lost 4 bases, with 14 bases between them. The CDR3 covers 13 residues.